Listed here are 18 T cell receptor beta chains from one sample, sequenced in a study of blood T cell repertoires in COVID-19. The repertoire was sequenced with immunoSEQ multiplex PCR; TCRdb's copy has only in-frame clones and lacks some. This table holds some 300,000 clones, under 90% found once. Sequenced material: PBMCs or T cells enriched from blood (not recorded which). The receptors stem from a woman aged 25 to 39 who had recovered from COVID-19.

The rearrangement links TRBV27 to TRBJ2-7; 7 bases align to TRBD1. The germline CDR1 and CDR2 sequences are MNHEY and SMNVEV (reference sequence). There are 14 residues in the CDR3. V was pared by 4 bases and J by 3 bases, with 6 bases of the junction left unmatched. The CDR3 bases are TGTGCCAGCAGTTCGGGACAGTTCCACTACGAGCAGTACTTC. Encoded protein: CASSSGQFHYEQYF.

This chain joins TRBV4-2 and TRBJ2-4; no reliable D call. The CDR3 is 17 residues long. The germline gives CDR1 LGHNA, CDR2 YNFKEQ. V was pared by 0 bases and J by 0 bases, with 12 bases between. The DNA for the CDR3 is TGTGCCAGCAGCCAAGATTTGCGGTCGGGAGCCAAAAACATTCAGTACTTC. Its protein is CASSQDLRSGAKNIQYF.

The chain links TRBV30 to TRBJ1-6; 8 bases agree with TRBD1. Per the germline V gene, CDR1 is GTSNPN and CDR2 is SVGIG (reference sequence). The CDR3 covers 13 residues. V shed 8 bases, J shed 6 bases, and the junction held 6 bases outside the gene matches. The CDR3 loop is CAGTGLTNSPLHF. DNA of the CDR3: TGTGCCGGGACAGGACTGACTAATTCACCCCTCCACTTT.

CDR3 loop: CASSSLPGTAIYGYTF. As DNA, the CDR3 is TGTGCCAGCAGTTCCCTTCCCGGGACAGCTATCTATGGCTACACCTTC. The V call is TRBV28, the J call TRBJ1-2; TRBD1 matches at 7 bases. Per germline, CDR1 MDHEN and CDR2 SYDVKM. J gave up 4 bases and V 4 bases, and 12 bases lay outside the gene matches. This CDR3 is built from 16 residues.

The chain recombines TRBV24-1 with TRBJ2-5; 14 bases match TRBD2. After removal of 3 bases from V and 5 bases from J, the junction contained 16 bases not matched to a gene. CDR1 is KGHDR, CDR2 SFDVKD, per germline. The length of the CDR3 is 20 residues. The chain's CDR3 is CATSDAPGHKTSGREETQYF. CDR3 coding DNA: TGTGCCACCAGTGATGCTCCCGGGCATAAGACTAGCGGGAGGGAGGAGACCCAGTACTTC.

The V gene is TRBV27, the J gene TRBJ1-2, with D tentatively TRBD1 (6 bases). There are 16 residues in the CDR3. Looked up from germline, CDR1 is MNHEY and CDR2 is SMNVEV (reference sequence). Trimming left V 5 bases short and J 3 bases short, with 19 bases between. The CDR3 DNA sequence: TGTGCCAGCAGTCTAAACCCCTTGGGGGCACACTATGGCTACACCTTC. Translating gives CASSLNPLGAHYGYTF.

This rearrangement joins TRBV2 to TRBJ1-2, with D unresolved. V shed 2 bases and J shed 4 bases, with 8 bases lying between them. This CDR3 comprises 13 residues. The V gene's germline CDR1 is SNHLY and CDR2 FYNNEI. CDR3 DNA: TGTGCCAGCAGTGAACGTGGGCTCTATGGCTACACCTTC. It encodes CASSERGLYGYTF.

The chain couples TRBV7-2 to TRBJ2-7, with 7 bases that match TRBD1. Germline V gene sequence: CDR1 SGHTA, CDR2 FQGNSA. V trimming: 2 bases; J trimming: 3 bases; junction bases outside the gene matches: 4. There are 14 residues in the CDR3. CDR3 DNA: TGTGCCAGCAGCTTAATGGGACAGAACTACGAGCAGTACTTC. Translating gives CASSLMGQNYEQYF.

The rearrangement joins TRBV7-9 to TRBJ2-7; D perhaps matches TRBD1 (6 bases). Trimming cost V 3 bases and J 5 bases, with 8 bases left between them. This CDR3 has 12 amino acids. The germline CDR1 and CDR2 sequences are SEHNR and FQNEAQ (reference sequence). CDR3 region: CASSFGTNEQYF. CDR3 nucleotides: TGTGCCAGCAGCTTTGGGACAAACGAGCAGTACTTC. Based on the CDR3 plus reference TRBV7-9 and TRBJ2-7, the full variable domain is DTGVSQNPRHKITKRGQNVTFRCDPISEHNRLYWYRQTLGQGPEFLTYFQNEAQLEKSRLLSDRFSAERPKGSFSTLEIQRTEQGDSAMYLCASSFGTNEQYFGPGTRLTVT.

This clone appeared a few times. The chain joins TRBV6-4 to TRBJ2-1, with 13 bases matching TRBD2. This CDR3 has 16 amino acids. CDR1 is MRHNA, CDR2 SNTAGT, per germline. The ends lost 6 bases at V and 6 bases at J; junction bases unmatched: 8. The chain's CDR3 is CASSRLAGGGSNEQFF. In DNA form, the CDR3 reads TGTGCCAGCAGCCGACTAGCGGGAGGAGGGAGCAATGAGCAGTTCTTC.

This chain links TRBV19 with TRBJ1-2, with 8 bases identical to TRBD1. This CDR3 is built from 16 residues. Germline-derived CDR1 and CDR2 are LNHDA and SQIVND (reference sequence). J was trimmed by 6 bases and V by 5 bases; bases with no gene match: 14. The CDR3 reads CASSLLGDRGYNGYTF. The CDR3 region has the DNA TGTGCCAGTAGTTTACTCGGAGACAGGGGATATAATGGCTACACCTTC.

V and J are TRBV13 and TRBJ2-3, with D tentatively TRBD2 (6 bases). Deletions cut 1 base from V and 1 base from J, with 9 bases between. This CDR3 has 15 amino acids. CDR1 is PRHDT and CDR2 is FYEKMQ in the germline V gene (reference sequence). CDR3 protein: CASSLEWGGTDTQYF. In DNA form, the CDR3 reads TGTGCCAGCAGCTTAGAGTGGGGGGGCACAGATACGCAGTATTTT.

The CDR3 loop reads CASSSGYSSYEQYF. DNA for the CDR3: TGTGCCAGCTCAAGCGGGTACTCCTCCTACGAGCAGTACTTC. The chain recombines TRBV28 with TRBJ2-7; D might be TRBD2 (6 bases). The V end lost 8 bases, the J end lost 0 bases, and 14 bases lay between the germline ends. This CDR3 has 14 residues. From germline, CDR1 is MDHEN and CDR2 SYDVKM.

The chain is built from TRBV10-2 and TRBJ1-4; TRBD1 aligns across 8 bases. Germline CDR1 and CDR2: WSHSY and SAAADI. V was clipped by 7 bases and J by 7 bases; unmatched bases: 8. The CDR3 is made up of 14 amino acids. The DNA of the CDR3 is TGCGCCAGCAAAGACAGGGGAGGTCGTGAAAAACTGTTTTTT. Translation: CASKDRGGREKLFF.

As DNA, the CDR3 is TGTGCCAGTAGTACGGGACTAGCGGGTCCCTACGAGCAGTACTTC. Its protein is CASSTGLAGPYEQYF. V and J are TRBV19 and TRBJ2-7; 12 bases agree with TRBD2. J lost 2 bases, V lost 4 bases, and 3 bases had no gene match. Germline assignment: CDR1 LNHDA and CDR2 SQIVND (reference sequence). The CDR3 is made up of 15 amino acids. Together with reference TRBV19 and TRBJ2-7, the CDR3 gives the full variable domain: DGGITQSPKYLFRKEGQNVTLSCEQNLNHDAMYWYRQDPGQGLRLIYYSQIVNDFQKGDIAEGYSVSREKKESFPLTVTSAQKNPTAFYLCASSTGLAGPYEQYFGPGTRLTVT.

The chain uses TRBV15 and TRBJ1-5; the D is unclear. CDR1 and CDR2 (germline): LNHNV, YYDKDF (reference sequence). V shed 6 bases and J shed 7 bases, with 19 bases lying between them. The CDR3 has 15 amino acids. The CDR3 sequence is CATSTRSGFYQPQHF. The DNA for the CDR3 is TGTGCCACCAGTACAAGGTCGGGGTTCTACCAGCCCCAGCATTTT.

The chain combines TRBV30 with TRBJ2-3, with D perhaps TRBD2 (5 bases). This CDR3 has 14 amino acids. V gave up 3 bases and J gave up 11 bases, with 21 bases separating them. The V gene's germline CDR1 is GTSNPN and CDR2 SVGIG (reference sequence). This CDR3 is CAWSVGLPPSGQYF. CDR3 in DNA: TGTGCCTGGAGCGTTGGGCTACCACCGAGCGGGCAGTATTTT.

V usage is TRBV5-4 and J usage is TRBJ2-3, with 12 bases that match TRBD2. Germline V lookup: CDR1 SGHNT, CDR2 YYREEE (reference sequence). The V segment lost 0 bases and the J segment 3 bases; nucleotides outside the gene matches: 2. The CDR3 loop spans 16 amino acids. The CDR3, as DNA: TGTGCCAGCAGCTTGGAGCTAGCGGGAGGGACAGATACGCAGTATTTT. Residues: CASSLELAGGTDTQYF.